This T cell receptor (beta chain) was documented in a study of response to subunit inactivated influenza vaccine. MiXCR was run by TCRdb on the RT-PCR reads, yielding one entry per CDR3 protein. Of hundreds of thousands of distinct CDR3 sequences listed, less than 20% are singletons. The CDR3 is 15 residues long. With 6 bases removed from V and 5 bases from J, the gap between germline ends came to 20 bases. This clonotype was observed a few times. No antigen is known for it. Study-level findings and limits: The study's authors posited that every seasonal influenza vaccination enlists few new T cells.

The clonotype originates from a man aged 45-65 years who received an inactivated influenza vaccine. The chain has TRBV12-3 or TRBV12-4 and TRBJ2-7, with a tentative D call TRBD1 (6 bases). The input for sequencing was PBMCs from blood, taken around 5 days after vaccination. In DNA, the CDR3 is TGTGCCAGCAGCCGCGACGGGGCAGGGGAACACGAGCAGTACTTC. The encoded protein is CASSRDGAGEHEQYF.